This T cell receptor (beta chain) was sequenced in a study of blood T cell repertoires in COVID-19. Study details: Samples representing acute and convalescent COVID-19 were sourced from the United States, Italy and Spain. Nucleic acid was either cDNA or gDNA, and it came from T cells, B-cell-depleted T cells, or PBMCs.

Germline V CDR1 and CDR2: LNHNV, YYDKDF (reference sequence). V lost 0 bases to trimming and J lost 1 base, with 11 bases between them. CDR3 length equals 16 residues. The Seattle patients joined while their infection was active and were tracked longitudinally afterward. The repertoire was sequenced with immunoSEQ multiplex PCR; TCRdb's copy has only in-frame clones and lacks some. The data contain 350,000 or so clones, about nine tenths of them singletons. Sequencing input: peripheral blood. This TCR was sampled from a woman aged 25 to 39 with COVID-19, enrolled during active disease. The J gene is TRBJ2-3, the V gene TRBV15; weak D call: TRBD1 (5 bases). DNA for the CDR3: TGTGCCACCAGCAGAGAAAGGCAGGGCGGCACAGATACGCAGTATTTT. Residues: CATSRERQGGTDTQYF. The full variable domain, with the rest looked up from reference TRBV15 and TRBJ2-3, is DAMVIQNPRYQVTQFGKPVTLSCSQTLNHNVMYWYQQKSSQAPKLLFHYYDKDFNNEADTPDNFQSRRPNTSFCFLDIRSPGLGDTAMYLCATSRERQGGTDTQYFGPGTRLTVL.